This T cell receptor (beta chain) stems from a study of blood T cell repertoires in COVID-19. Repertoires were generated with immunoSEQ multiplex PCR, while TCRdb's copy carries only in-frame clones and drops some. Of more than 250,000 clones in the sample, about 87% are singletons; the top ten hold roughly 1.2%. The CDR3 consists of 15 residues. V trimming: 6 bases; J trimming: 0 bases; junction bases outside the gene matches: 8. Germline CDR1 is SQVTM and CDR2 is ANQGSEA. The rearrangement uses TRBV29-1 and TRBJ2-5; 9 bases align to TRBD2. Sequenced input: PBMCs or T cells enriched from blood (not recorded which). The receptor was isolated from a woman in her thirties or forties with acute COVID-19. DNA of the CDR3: TGCAGCGTGAAACGACTAGCGGAGTACCAAGAGACCCAGTACTTC. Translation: CSVKRLAEYQETQYF.